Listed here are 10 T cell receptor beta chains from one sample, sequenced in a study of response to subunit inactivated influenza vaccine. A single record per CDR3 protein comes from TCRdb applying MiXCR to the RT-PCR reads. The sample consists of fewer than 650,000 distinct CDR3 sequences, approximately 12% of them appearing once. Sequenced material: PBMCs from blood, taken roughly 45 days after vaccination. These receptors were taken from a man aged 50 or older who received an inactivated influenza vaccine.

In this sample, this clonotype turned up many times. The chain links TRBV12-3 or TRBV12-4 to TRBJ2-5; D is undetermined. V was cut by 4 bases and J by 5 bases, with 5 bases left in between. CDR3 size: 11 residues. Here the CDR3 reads CASSSVETQYF. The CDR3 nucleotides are TGTGCCAGCAGTTCCGTGGAGACCCAGTACTTC.

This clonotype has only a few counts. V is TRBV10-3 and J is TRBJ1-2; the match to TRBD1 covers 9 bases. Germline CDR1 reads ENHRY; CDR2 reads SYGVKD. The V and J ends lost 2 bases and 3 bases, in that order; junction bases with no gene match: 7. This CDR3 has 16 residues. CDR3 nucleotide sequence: TGTGCCATCAGTGAGACCGGACAGGGGCTAGACTATGGCTACACCTTC. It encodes CAISETGQGLDYGYTF.

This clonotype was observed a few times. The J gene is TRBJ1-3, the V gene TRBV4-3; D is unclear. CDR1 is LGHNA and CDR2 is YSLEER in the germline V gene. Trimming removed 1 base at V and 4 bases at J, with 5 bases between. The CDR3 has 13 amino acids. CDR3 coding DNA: TGCGCCAGCAGCCAAGTCGACGGAAACACCATATATTTT. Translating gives CASSQVDGNTIYF.

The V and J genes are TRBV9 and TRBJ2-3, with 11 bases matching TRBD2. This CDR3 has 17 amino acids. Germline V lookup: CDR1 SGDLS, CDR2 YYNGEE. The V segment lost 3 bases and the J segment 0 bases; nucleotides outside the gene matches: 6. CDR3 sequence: CASSAGTSGFSTDTQYF. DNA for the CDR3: TGTGCCAGCAGCGCCGGGACTAGCGGCTTTAGCACAGATACGCAGTATTTT.

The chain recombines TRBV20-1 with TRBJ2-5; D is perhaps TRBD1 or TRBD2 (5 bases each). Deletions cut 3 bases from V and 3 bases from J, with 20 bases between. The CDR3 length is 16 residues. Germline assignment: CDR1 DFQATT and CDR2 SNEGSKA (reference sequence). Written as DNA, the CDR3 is TGCAGTGCTAGTAAATTCAGTGAGAGAGGGGAAGAGACCCAGTACTTC. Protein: CSASKFSERGEETQYF.

CDR3 amino acids: CSERGIAGYTF. The DNA for the CDR3 is TGCAGTGAAAGGGGAATCGCTGGCTACACCTTC. The rearrangement uses TRBV20-1 and TRBJ1-2; a possible D gene is TRBD1 (5 bases). Trimming removed 7 bases at V and 7 bases at J, with 13 bases between. Germline loops: CDR1 DFQATT, CDR2 SNEGSKA (reference sequence). There are 11 residues in the CDR3.

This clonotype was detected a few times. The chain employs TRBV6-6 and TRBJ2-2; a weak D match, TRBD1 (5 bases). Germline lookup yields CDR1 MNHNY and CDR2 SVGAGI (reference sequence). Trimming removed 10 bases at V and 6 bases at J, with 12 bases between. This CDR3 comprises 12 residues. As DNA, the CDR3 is TGTGCCACCAGGGCCGCGGCCGGGGAGCTGTTTTTT. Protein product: CATRAAAGELFF.

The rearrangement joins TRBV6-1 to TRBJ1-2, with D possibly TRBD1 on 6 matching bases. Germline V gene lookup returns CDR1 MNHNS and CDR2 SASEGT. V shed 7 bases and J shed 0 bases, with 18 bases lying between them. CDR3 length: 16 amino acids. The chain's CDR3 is CASTTHSGEANYGYTF. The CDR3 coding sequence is TGTGCCAGCACCACCCACTCAGGGGAAGCTAACTATGGCTACACCTTC.

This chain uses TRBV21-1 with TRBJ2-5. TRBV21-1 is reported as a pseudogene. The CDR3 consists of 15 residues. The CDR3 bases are TGTGCCAGCAGCATCAGGAACAGGGACCAAGAGACCCAGTACTTC. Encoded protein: CASSIRNRDQETQYF.

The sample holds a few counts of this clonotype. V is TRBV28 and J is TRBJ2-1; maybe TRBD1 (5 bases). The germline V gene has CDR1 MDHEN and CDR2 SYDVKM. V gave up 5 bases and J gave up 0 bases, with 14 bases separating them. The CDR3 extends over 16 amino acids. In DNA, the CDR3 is TGTGCCAGCAGTGGGAACAGGTACAGCTCCTACAATGAGCAGTTCTTC. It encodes CASSGNRYSSYNEQFF.